Listed below are T cell receptor beta chains from one sample, sequenced in a study of T cell repertoires in cytomegalovirus infection. These TCRs are of unknown antigen specificity. MiXCR, applied by TCRdb to the reads, yields one record per CDR3 protein. The table records some 560,000 distinct CDR3 sequences, under 45% of them present only once. Sample: cultured PBMCs, taken from culture after CMV antigen stimulation. The receptors stem from a human donor in good health (CMV status not recorded). Some clones in this sample may be carry-over from other donors' samples. Both conserved end residues are part of each CDR3. D genes are given only for firm matches. The listing skips clone size in some rows; elsewhere it reads once, few, many or a size class.

j_call,v_call,clone_size,d_call,cdr3_length,cdr3_nt,cdr3_aa
TRBJ1-3,TRBV7-8,-,-,14,TGTGCCAGCAGCCAGAGTCGTTCGGGAAACACCATATATTTT,CASSQSRSGNTIYF
TRBJ1-5,TRBV2,-,-,15,TGTGCCAGCATCGAGAATCTGAATAGCAATCAGCCCCAGCATTTT,CASIENLNSNQPQHF
TRBJ2-7,TRBV12-3/TRBV12-4,few,-,13,TGTGCCAGCAGTGGGCTAGGGCACTACGAGCAGTACTTC,CASSGLGHYEQYF
TRBJ1-2,TRBV7-2,-,-,15,TGTGCCAGCAGCTTAGCGTGGGATCGGGTCTATGGCTACACCTTC,CASSLAWDRVYGYTF
TRBJ1-1,TRBV19,-,-,16,TGTGCCAGTAGTATTACGTGGGGATCGGGAGACACTGAAGCTTTCTTT,CASSITWGSGDTEAFF
TRBJ2-1,TRBV19,few,-,13,TGTGCCAGTAGTATAAGGGCTGTTAATGAGCAGTTCTTC,CASSIRAVNEQFF
TRBJ2-3,TRBV20-1,-,TRBD2,19,TGCAGTGCTAGAGATCGACTAGCGGGGGGGCCTCTGGGCACAGATACGCAGTATTTT,CSARDRLAGGPLGTDTQYF
TRBJ2-7,TRBV7-2,many,-,14,TGTGCCAGCAGCTTAGGGGCAGCCTCCTACGAGCAGTACTTC,CASSLGAASYEQYF
TRBJ2-6,TRBV12-3/TRBV12-4,few,-,13,TGTGCCAGCACTCATCCTGGGGCCAACGTCCTGACTTTC,CASTHPGANVLTF
TRBJ1-1,TRBV10-3,-,TRBD1,14,TGTGCCATCAGTGGTCAGGGGGGTAACACTGAAGCTTTCTTT,CAISGQGGNTEAFF
TRBJ2-1,TRBV7-9,-,TRBD2,15,TGTGCCAGCAGCACCGGGACTAGCGAATACAATGAGCAGTTCTTC,CASSTGTSEYNEQFF
TRBJ2-1,TRBV4-1,-,TRBD2,15,TGCGCCAGCAGCCAGGGACTAGCTGATCCGAGGGAGCAGTTCTTC,CASSQGLADPREQFF
TRBJ1-5,TRBV19,-,-,14,TGTGCCAGTACCACCGTCGGTCTTGGTCAGCCCCAGCATTTT,CASTTVGLGQPQHF
TRBJ2-5,TRBV4-1,-,-,14,TGCGCCAGCAGCCAGTCGTTGGTAGAAGAGACCCAGTACTTC,CASSQSLVEETQYF
TRBJ2-5,TRBV4-1,few,TRBD1,15,TGCGCCACCGCCCCGGGACAGGGATCGTCAGAGACCCAGTACTTC,CATAPGQGSSETQYF
TRBJ2-1,TRBV4-1,-,-,15,TGCGCCAGCAGCCAAGTGTCTGGGATCTACAATGAGCAGTTCTTC,CASSQVSGIYNEQFF
TRBJ2-3,TRBV7-2,many,-,12,TGTGCCAGCAGCTTAGCGGGAGGCCCTCAGTATTTT,CASSLAGGPQYF
TRBJ1-4,TRBV4-2,-,-,15,TGTGCCAGCAGCCATAACAGCGCCTATAATGAAAAACTGTTTTTT,CASSHNSAYNEKLFF
TRBJ2-2,TRBV2,-,-,16,TGTGCCATCTTCACCACGGGGCGTAGGAGCACCGGGGAGCTGTTTTTT,CAIFTTGRRSTGELFF
TRBJ2-5,TRBV18,-,TRBD2,15,TGTGCCAGCTCACCTGGCGGGAGAATCCAAGAGACCCAGTACTTC,CASSPGGRIQETQYF
TRBJ2-5,TRBV20-1,-,-,13,TGCAGTGCTAGAGATCCGGGGCTGGAGACCCAGTACTTC,CSARDPGLETQYF
TRBJ1-2,TRBV18,-,-,13,TGTGCCAGCTCGCCGACAAGTAACTATGGCTACACCTTC,CASSPTSNYGYTF
TRBJ2-2,TRBV7-2,few,-,14,TGTGCCAGCAGCGTTGACACAAACACCGGGGAGCTGTTTTTT,CASSVDTNTGELFF
TRBJ1-2,TRBV29-1,-,TRBD1,14,TGCAGCGCCGAAGGGACAGGGAGCTTTGGTGGCTACACCTTC,CSAEGTGSFGGYTF
TRBJ1-4,TRBV7-2,few,-,15,TGTGCCAGCAGCCGCGGACCTGCAACTAATGAAAAACTGTTTTTT,CASSRGPATNEKLFF
TRBJ2-1,TRBV6-6,few,-,14,TGTGCCAGCAGCTTCCCGGGACGGATTAATGAGCAGTTCTTC,CASSFPGRINEQFF
TRBJ2-1,TRBV11-2,few,-,16,TGTGCCAGCAGCTTAGAGCGTCCTCCCATTTACAATGAGCAGTTCTTC,CASSLERPPIYNEQFF
TRBJ1-2,TRBV20-1,-,-,14,TGCAGTGCTAGAGTGAGGGACTTGAACTATGGCTACACCTTC,CSARVRDLNYGYTF
TRBJ2-1,TRBV7-9,-,-,12,TGTGCCAGCAGCTCTATAGGGAATGAGCAGTTCTTC,CASSSIGNEQFF
TRBJ2-4,TRBV12-3/TRBV12-4,few,TRBD2,18,TGTGCCAGCACCTGGGGACTAGCGGGACTCCTAGCCAAAAACATTCAGTACTTC,CASTWGLAGLLAKNIQYF
TRBJ2-7,TRBV7-2,-,-,14,TGTGCCAGCAGCTTATCTACCGTCGGGTACGAGCAGTACTTC,CASSLSTVGYEQYF
TRBJ2-7,TRBV5-6,-,-,14,TGTGCCAGCAGCACCGACAGACTCTCTTACGAGCAGTACTTC,CASSTDRLSYEQYF
TRBJ1-1,TRBV7-6,-,-,13,TGTGCCAGCAGCTACGTTGGGGGAACTGAAGCTTTCTTT,CASSYVGGTEAFF
TRBJ1-2,TRBV11-2,-,-,18,TGTGCCAGCAGACAGCTTACCGGGACTTACCGAACCCCCGGTGGCTACACCTTC,CASRQLTGTYRTPGGYTF
TRBJ2-1,TRBV5-4,-,TRBD2,15,TGTGCCAGCATGAAGACTAGCAGCTCCTACAATGAGCAGTTCTTC,CASMKTSSSYNEQFF
TRBJ1-2,TRBV4-3,-,-,15,TGCGCCAGCAGCCAAGATTCGACAGAGAACTATGGCTACACCTTC,CASSQDSTENYGYTF
TRBJ2-1,TRBV7-2,few,-,13,TGTGCCAGCAGCTTAATTTTGGAGGGGCAGCAGTTCTTC,CASSLILEGQQFF
TRBJ2-5,TRBV7-2,-,-,15,TGTGCCAGCAGCTTATTTAGCGGAGAGCAAGAGACCCAGTACTTC,CASSLFSGEQETQYF
TRBJ2-1,TRBV6-2/TRBV6-3,few,TRBD1,14,TGTGCCAGCAGAGAGGCGACAGGGTTTAGTGAGCAGTTCTTC,CASREATGFSEQFF
TRBJ1-5,TRBV12-3/TRBV12-4,-,-,14,TGTGCCAGCAGTTTCCCGGGGGGCCGGCAGCCCCAGCATTTT,CASSFPGGRQPQHF
TRBJ1-1,TRBV19,-,-,12,TGTGCCAGTAGCCCTCGGGTACCTGAAGCTTTCTTT,CASSPRVPEAFF
TRBJ1-2,TRBV6-2/TRBV6-3,-,-,14,TGTGCCAGCAGTTTTGCCCCACAGGGCTATGGCTACACCTTC,CASSFAPQGYGYTF
TRBJ2-1,TRBV6-2/TRBV6-3,-,TRBD2,16,TGTGCCAGCAACCACTTTCGACTAGCGGGAGTGGGGGAGCAGTTCTTC,CASNHFRLAGVGEQFF
TRBJ1-3,TRBV6-2/TRBV6-3,few,-,15,TGTGCCAGCAGTCGACCGGGATACTCTGGAAACACCATATATTTT,CASSRPGYSGNTIYF
TRBJ2-7,TRBV7-2,few,-,15,TGTGCCAGCAGCGTCGCGGCGACTAGGTCCTACGAGCAGTACTTC,CASSVAATRSYEQYF
TRBJ2-3,TRBV7-2,few,-,16,TGTGCCAGCAGCTTACTTGGCGGCAGTAGCACAGATACGCAGTATTTT,CASSLLGGSSTDTQYF
TRBJ2-7,TRBV12-3/TRBV12-4,-,-,13,TGTGCCAGCAGTTCCAACAGGGTCGGGGAGCAGTACTTC,CASSSNRVGEQYF
TRBJ2-7,TRBV7-2,many,TRBD2,20,TGTGCCAGCAGCTCAGGGCGGGGACTAGCGGGGGACTCTTCCTACTACGAGCAGTACTTC,CASSSGRGLAGDSSYYEQYF